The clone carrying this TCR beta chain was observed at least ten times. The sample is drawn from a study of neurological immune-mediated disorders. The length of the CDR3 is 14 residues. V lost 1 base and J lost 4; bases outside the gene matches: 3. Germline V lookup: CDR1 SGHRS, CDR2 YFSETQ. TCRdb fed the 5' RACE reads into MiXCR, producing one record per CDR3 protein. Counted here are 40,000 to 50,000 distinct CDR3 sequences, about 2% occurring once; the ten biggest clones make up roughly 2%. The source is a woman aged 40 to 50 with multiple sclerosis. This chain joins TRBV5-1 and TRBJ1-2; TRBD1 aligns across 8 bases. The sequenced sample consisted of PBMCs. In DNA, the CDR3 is TGCGCCAGCAGCTTGTCAGGGGGCGTCTATGGCTACACCTTC. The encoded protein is CASSLSGGVYGYTF.